What follows are 10 T cell receptor beta chains derived from one specimen sequenced in a study of T cell changes during pregnancy in multiple sclerosis. Clones were read by immunoSEQ multiplex PCR, and TCRdb kept only the in-frame ones, dropping some. The profile shows some 40,000 clones, 80% to 95% of them singletons. Here the sequenced sample was CD4+ T cells from peripheral blood mononuclear cells, taken in the third trimester of pregnancy. These receptors came from a female donor in good health, enrolled as a control in a pregnancy study.

The CDR3 DNA is TGTGCCAGCAGCTTACGGACTAGCACTGGGGCCAACGTCCTGACTTTC. Its protein is CASSLRTSTGANVLTF. This rearrangement joins TRBV7-2 to TRBJ2-6; the match to TRBD2 covers 8 bases. The germline V gene encodes CDR1 SGHTA and CDR2 FQGNSA. The V and J ends lost 2 bases and 2 bases, in that order; junction bases with no gene match: 2. The CDR3 contains 16 residues.

The V and J genes are TRBV14 and TRBJ2-3; tentative D call: TRBD2 (5 bases). V was trimmed by 4 bases and J by 4 bases, leaving 9 bases between them. In germline, CDR1 is SGHDN, CDR2 FVKESK. This CDR3 contains 13 residues. The CDR3 protein is CASSRGVADTQYF. The DNA for the CDR3 is TGTGCCAGCAGCCGGGGAGTAGCAGATACGCAGTATTTT. Full variable domain (missing parts from reference TRBV14 and TRBJ2-3): EAGVTQFPSHSVIEKGQTVTLRCDPISGHDNLYWYRRVMGKEIKFLLHFVKESKQDESGMPNNRFLAERTGGTYSTLKVQPAELEDSGVYFCASSRGVADTQYFGPGTRLTVL.

The rearrangement joins TRBV7-2 to TRBJ1-5, with a possible D match to TRBD1 (5 bases). The CDR3 length is 15 residues. V lost 1 base to trimming and J lost 2 bases, with 9 bases between them. CDR1 and CDR2 from the germline V gene are SGHTA and FQGNSA. The CDR3 nucleotides are TGTGCCAGCAGCTTAGAGGGGCATGGCAATCAGCCCCAGCATTTT. Residues: CASSLEGHGNQPQHF.

The chain joins TRBV28 to TRBJ2-1; D perhaps matches TRBD2 (6 bases). V dropped 5 bases and J dropped 3 bases, with 17 bases sitting between them. Germline V gene sequence: CDR1 MDHEN, CDR2 SYDVKM. The CDR3 is made up of 16 amino acids. DNA for the CDR3: TGTGCCAGCAGTGACAAGCGGGTAGTTCTCTACAATGAGCAGTTCTTC. Translation: CASSDKRVVLYNEQFF.

This chain uses TRBV19 with TRBJ2-7, with D tentatively TRBD1 (6 bases). This CDR3 comprises 14 residues. Between the trimmed V and J ends, which lost 4 bases and 3 bases, there was a span of 13 bases. Looked up from germline, CDR1 is LNHDA and CDR2 is SQIVND (reference sequence). CDR3 protein: CASSSQTQGYEQYF. The CDR3 DNA sequence: TGTGCCAGTAGTAGCCAGACACAGGGCTACGAGCAGTACTTC.

The chain is built from TRBV4-1 and TRBJ2-7; 7 nucleotides align to TRBD2. Germline-derived CDR1 and CDR2 are MGHRA and YSYEKL. Unmatched junction bases numbered 2, after V lost 0 bases and J lost 0 bases. This CDR3 is 15 amino acids long. The CDR3 sequence is CASSQDSGISYEQYF. The CDR3 region has the DNA TGCGCCAGCAGCCAAGACAGCGGGATCTCCTACGAGCAGTACTTC.

This chain links TRBV6-1 with TRBJ1-3; 7 bases are a match to TRBD1. V gave up 7 bases and J gave up 0 bases; unmatched junction bases: 6. Per germline, CDR1 MNHNS and CDR2 SASEGT. This CDR3 has 15 residues. The CDR3 bases are TGTGCCAGCAATATGGGACAGCCCTCTGGAAACACCATATATTTT. It yields the protein CASNMGQPSGNTIYF.

With regard to this clone: One junction end does not reproduce the germline sequence, and a read error may be involved. This chain connects TRBV7-7 to TRBJ2-7, with 9 bases aligning to TRBD2. The germline V gene has CDR1 SSHAT and CDR2 FNYEAQ (reference sequence). The CDR3 has 13 residues. The chain's CDR3 is CASSLAGGYEQYF. DNA of the CDR3: TGTGCTAGCAGCTTGGCGGGGGGGTACGAGCAGTACTTC.

This sequence joins TRBV30 and TRBJ1-2; 8 nucleotides match TRBD1. Germline CDR1 and CDR2: GTSNPN and SVGIG (reference sequence). V lost 7 bases to trimming and J lost 6 bases; unmatched junction nucleotides: 13. The CDR3 has 14 amino acids. CDR3 coding DNA: TGTGCCTCCCAAGTTGCAGGGACAGGCGATGGCTACACCTTC. Residues: CASQVAGTGDGYTF.

Only one count was recorded for this clone. The genes are TRBV9 and TRBJ2-3; D may be TRBD2 (7 bases). V dropped 4 bases and J dropped 1 base, with 16 bases sitting between them. The CDR3 runs 16 residues. Germline CDR1 SGDLS, CDR2 YYNGEE. The CDR3 nucleotides are TGTGCCAGCAGCCGTAGGGGGAGCGGGGGCACAGATACGCAGTATTTT. Its translation is CASSRRGSGGTDTQYF.